This T cell receptor beta chain was documented in a study of regulatory T cells in long-lasting Graves disease. V was pared by 2 bases and J by 0 bases, with 8 bases between. The CDR3 spans 14 residues. This clonotype was counted ten times or more. Building of the TCR beta libraries involved iRepertoire HTBI primers and Arm-PCR of CDR3 regions. Each CDR3 protein is one row after TCRdb ran MiXCR on the multiplex PCR reads. This sample carries fewer than 500,000 distinct CDR3 sequences, roughly 17% of them seen once, and the ten largest clones take 12%. Regarding time point: newly diagnosed GD, antithyroid drugs for less than 3 months. PBMC RNA served as the TCR library source. This same sample was also taken into another study, of T cells in Graves' hyperthyroidism and ophthalmopathy. As that report states: TCR CDR3 regions were first amplified by RT-PCR with HTBI primers.

The source is a middle-aged man with Graves disease. The input for sequencing was peripheral blood mononuclear cells (PBMCs), taken at new diagnosis, from a patient treated with antithyroid drugs. The chain employs TRBV12-3 or TRBV12-4 and TRBJ2-7; D gene uncertain. The CDR3 sequence: CASSLYSISYEQYF. The CDR3 DNA follows: TGTGCCAGCAGTTTATACAGCATCTCCTACGAGCAGTACTTC.